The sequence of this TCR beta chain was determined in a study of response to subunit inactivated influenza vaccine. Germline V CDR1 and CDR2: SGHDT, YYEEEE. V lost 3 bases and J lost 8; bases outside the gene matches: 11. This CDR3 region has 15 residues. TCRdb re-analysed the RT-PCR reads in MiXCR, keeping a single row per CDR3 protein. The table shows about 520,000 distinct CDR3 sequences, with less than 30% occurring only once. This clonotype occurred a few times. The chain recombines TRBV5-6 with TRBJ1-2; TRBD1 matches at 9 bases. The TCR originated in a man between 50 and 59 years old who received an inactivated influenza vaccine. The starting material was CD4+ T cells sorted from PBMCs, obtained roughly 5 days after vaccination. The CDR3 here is CASSSIADRGGGYTF. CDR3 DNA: TGTGCCAGCAGCTCGATAGCGGACAGGGGCGGAGGCTACACCTTC.